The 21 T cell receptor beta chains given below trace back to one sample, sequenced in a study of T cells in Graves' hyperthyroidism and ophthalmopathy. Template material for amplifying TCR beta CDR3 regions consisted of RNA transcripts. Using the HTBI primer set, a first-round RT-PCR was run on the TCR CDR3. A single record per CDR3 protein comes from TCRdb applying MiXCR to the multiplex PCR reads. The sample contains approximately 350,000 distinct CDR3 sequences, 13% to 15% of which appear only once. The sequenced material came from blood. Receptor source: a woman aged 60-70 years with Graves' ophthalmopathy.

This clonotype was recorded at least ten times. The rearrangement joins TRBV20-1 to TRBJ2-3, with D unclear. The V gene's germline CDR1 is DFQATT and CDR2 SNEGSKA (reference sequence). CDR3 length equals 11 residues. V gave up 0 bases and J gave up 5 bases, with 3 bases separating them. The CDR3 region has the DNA TGCAGTGCTAGAGATCGAGATACGCAGTATTTT. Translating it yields CSARDRDTQYF.

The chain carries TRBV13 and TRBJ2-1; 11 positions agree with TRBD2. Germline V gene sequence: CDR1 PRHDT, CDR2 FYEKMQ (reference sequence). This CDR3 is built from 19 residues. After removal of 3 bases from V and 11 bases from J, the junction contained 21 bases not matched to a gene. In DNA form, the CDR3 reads TGTGCCAGCAGCTTTAGGGGAGCGGGGACTAGCGGACCCACGGATAAGCAGTTCTTC. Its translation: CASSFRGAGTSGPTDKQFF. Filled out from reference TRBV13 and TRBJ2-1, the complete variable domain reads AAGVIQSPRHLIKEKRETATLKCYPIPRHDTVYWYQQGPGQDPQFLISFYEKMQSDKGSIPDRFSAQQFSDYHSELNMSSLELGDSALYFCASSFRGAGTSGPTDKQFFGPGTRLTVL.

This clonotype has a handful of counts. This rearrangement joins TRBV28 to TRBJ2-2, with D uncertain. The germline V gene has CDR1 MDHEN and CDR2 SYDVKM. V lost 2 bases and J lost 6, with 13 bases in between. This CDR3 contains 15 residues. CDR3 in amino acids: CASSLRSGGPGELFF. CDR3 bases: TGTGCCAGCAGTTTAAGGTCAGGTGGGCCCGGGGAGCTGTTTTTT. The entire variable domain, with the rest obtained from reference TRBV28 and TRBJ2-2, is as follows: DVKVTQSSRYLVKRTGEKVFLECVQDMDHENMFWYRQDPGLGLRLIYFSYDVKMKEKGDIPEGYSVSREKKERFSLILESASTNQTSMYLCASSLRSGGPGELFFGEGSRLTVL.

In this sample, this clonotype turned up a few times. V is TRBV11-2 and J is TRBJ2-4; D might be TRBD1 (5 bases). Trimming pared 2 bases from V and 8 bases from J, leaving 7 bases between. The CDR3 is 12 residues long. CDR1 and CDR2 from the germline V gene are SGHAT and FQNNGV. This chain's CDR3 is CASSLKGDIQYF. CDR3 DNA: TGTGCCAGCAGCTTAAAAGGGGACATTCAGTACTTC.

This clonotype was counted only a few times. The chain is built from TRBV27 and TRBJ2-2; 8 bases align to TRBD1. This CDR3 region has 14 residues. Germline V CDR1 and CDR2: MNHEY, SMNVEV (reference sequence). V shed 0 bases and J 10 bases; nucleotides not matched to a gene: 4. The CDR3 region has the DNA TGTGCCAGCAGTTTATCGAGGACAGGGCTGGAGCTGTTTTTT. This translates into CASSLSRTGLELFF.

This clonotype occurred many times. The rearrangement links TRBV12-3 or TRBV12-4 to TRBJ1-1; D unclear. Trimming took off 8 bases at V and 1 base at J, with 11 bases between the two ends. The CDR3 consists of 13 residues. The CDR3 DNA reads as TGTGCCAGCCGCATAGGGCGGAACACTGAAGCTTTCTTT. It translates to CASRIGRNTEAFF.

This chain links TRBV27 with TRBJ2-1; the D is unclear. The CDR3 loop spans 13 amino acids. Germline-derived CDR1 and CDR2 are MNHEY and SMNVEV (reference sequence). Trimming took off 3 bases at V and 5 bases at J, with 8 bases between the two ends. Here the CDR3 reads CASSFSVNNEQFF. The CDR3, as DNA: TGTGCCAGCAGTTTTTCGGTGAACAATGAGCAGTTCTTC.

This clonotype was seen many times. CDR3 nucleotides: TGTGCCAGCAGATCCCCTTACGAGCAGTACTTC. Translation gives CASRSPYEQYF. J is TRBJ2-7 and V is TRBV28; D is undetermined. The CDR3 runs to 11 residues. Germline V CDR1 and CDR2: MDHEN, SYDVKM. Between the trimmed V and J ends, which lost 6 bases and 4 bases, there was a span of 7 bases.

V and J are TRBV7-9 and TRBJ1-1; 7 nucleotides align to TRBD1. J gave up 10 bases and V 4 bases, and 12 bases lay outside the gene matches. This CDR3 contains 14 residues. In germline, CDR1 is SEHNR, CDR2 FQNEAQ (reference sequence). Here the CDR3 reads CASSSPGQRRGAFF. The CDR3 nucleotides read TGTGCCAGCAGCTCTCCGGGACAGCGCCGAGGAGCTTTCTTT.

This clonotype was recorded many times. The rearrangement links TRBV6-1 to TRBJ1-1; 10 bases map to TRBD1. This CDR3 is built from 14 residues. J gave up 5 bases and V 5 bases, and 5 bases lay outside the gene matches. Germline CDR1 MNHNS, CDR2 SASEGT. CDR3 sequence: CASSISGQGTEAFF. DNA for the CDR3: TGTGCCAGCAGTATCTCGGGACAGGGGACTGAAGCTTTCTTT.

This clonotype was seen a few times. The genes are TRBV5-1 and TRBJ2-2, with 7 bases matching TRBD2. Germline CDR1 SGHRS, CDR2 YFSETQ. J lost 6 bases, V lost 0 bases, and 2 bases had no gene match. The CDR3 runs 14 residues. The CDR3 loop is CASSLDREAGELFF. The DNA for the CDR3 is TGCGCCAGCAGCTTGGACCGGGAGGCCGGGGAGCTGTTTTTT.

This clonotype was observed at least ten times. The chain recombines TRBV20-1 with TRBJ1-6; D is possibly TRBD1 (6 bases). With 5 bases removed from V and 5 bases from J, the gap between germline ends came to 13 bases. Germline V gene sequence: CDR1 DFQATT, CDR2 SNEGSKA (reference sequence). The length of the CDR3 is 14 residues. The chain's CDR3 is CSADQQGNNSPLHF. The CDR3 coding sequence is TGCAGTGCTGATCAACAGGGAAATAATTCACCCCTCCACTTT.

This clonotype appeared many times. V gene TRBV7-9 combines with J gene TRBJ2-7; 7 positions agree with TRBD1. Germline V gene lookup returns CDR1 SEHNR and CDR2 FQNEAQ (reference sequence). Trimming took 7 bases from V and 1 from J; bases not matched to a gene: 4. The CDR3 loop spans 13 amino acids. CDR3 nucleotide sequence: TGTGCCAGCACCCCGGGACAGTCCTACGAGCAGTACTTC. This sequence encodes CASTPGQSYEQYF.

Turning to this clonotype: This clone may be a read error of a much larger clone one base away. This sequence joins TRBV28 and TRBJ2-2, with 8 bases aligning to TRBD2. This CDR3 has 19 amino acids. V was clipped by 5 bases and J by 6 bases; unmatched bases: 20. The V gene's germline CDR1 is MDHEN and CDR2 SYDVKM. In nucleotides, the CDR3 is TGTGCCAGCAGTCCCCCCATACTATCTAGCGGGCTAAACGCCGGGGAGCTGTTTTTT. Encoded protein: CASSPPILSSGLNAGELFF.

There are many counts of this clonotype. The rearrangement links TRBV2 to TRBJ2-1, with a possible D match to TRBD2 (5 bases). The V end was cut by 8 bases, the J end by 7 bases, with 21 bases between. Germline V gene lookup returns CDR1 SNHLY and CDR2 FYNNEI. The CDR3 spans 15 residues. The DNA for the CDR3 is TGTGCCAGCGGGGTGAGGAGCGGACCGACAAATGAGCAGTTCTTC. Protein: CASGVRSGPTNEQFF.

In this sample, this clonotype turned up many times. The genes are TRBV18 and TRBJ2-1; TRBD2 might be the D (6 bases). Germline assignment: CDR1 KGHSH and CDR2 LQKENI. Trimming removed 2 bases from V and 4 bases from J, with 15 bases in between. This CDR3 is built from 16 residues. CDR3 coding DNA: TGTGCCAGCTCACCATTATCCCCGGGGGTTTACAATGAGCAGTTCTTC. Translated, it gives CASSPLSPGVYNEQFF.

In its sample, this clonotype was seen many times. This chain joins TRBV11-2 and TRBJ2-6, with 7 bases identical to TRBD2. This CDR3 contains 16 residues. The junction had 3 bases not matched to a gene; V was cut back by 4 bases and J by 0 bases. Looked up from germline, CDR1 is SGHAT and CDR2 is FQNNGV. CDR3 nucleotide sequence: TGTGCCAGCAGCTGGGACTATTTCTCTGGGGCCAACGTCCTGACTTTC. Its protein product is CASSWDYFSGANVLTF.

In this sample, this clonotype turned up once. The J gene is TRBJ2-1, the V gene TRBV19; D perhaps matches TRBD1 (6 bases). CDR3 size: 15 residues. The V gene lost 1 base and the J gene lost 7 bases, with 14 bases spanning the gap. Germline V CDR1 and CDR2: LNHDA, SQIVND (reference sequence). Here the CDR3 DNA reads TGTGCCAGTAGTATAGGGGACACTAGACTGAATGAGCAGTTCTTC. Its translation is CASSIGDTRLNEQFF.

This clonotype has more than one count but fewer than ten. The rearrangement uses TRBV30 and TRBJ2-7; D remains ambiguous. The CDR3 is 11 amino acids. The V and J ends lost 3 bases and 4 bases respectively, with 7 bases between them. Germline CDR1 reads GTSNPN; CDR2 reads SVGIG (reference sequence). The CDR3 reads CAWSPRYEQYF. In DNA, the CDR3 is TGTGCCTGGAGCCCACGTTACGAGCAGTACTTC. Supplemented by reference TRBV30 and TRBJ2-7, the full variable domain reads SQTIHQWPATLVQPVGSPLSLECTVEGTSNPNLYWYRQAAGRGLQLLFYSVGIGQISSEVPQNLSASRPQDRQFILSSKKLLLSDSGFYLCAWSPRYEQYFGPGTRLTVT.

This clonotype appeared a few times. The CDR3 DNA sequence: TGTGCCAGCAGCCTACTAGCGCGAACTTACAATGAGCAGTTCTTC. Protein: CASSLLARTYNEQFF. V is TRBV3-1 and J is TRBJ2-1; TRBD2 aligns across 7 bases. V lost 4 bases, J lost 4 bases, and 7 bases stayed unmatched. The CDR3 runs to 15 residues. The germline V gene has CDR1 LGHDT and CDR2 YNNKEL (reference sequence).

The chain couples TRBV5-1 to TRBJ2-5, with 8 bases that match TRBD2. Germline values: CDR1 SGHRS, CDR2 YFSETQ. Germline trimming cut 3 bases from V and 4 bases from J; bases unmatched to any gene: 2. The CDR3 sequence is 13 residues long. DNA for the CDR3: TGCGCCAGCAGCTCCGGGGGGGCAGAGACCCAGTACTTC. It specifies CASSSGGAETQYF.